Presented here are 20 T cell receptor beta chains from one specimen sequenced in a study of shared clonotypes between healthy human individuals. The assay was immunoSEQ multiplex PCR, and TCRdb's table has in-frame clones only and misses some. The sample comprises 2 million to 2.5 million clones, 90% to 96% of which are singletons, and approximately 0.13% rests with the top ten. The sample was naive CD4+ T cells sorted from blood. Subset of the sample: CD45RA+ positively selected. The receptors were gathered from a man aged 18 to 30 in good health.

The V gene is TRBV9, the J gene TRBJ2-1, with 14 bases lining up with TRBD2. The CDR3 consists of 15 residues. CDR1 is SGDLS, CDR2 YYNGEE, per germline. The ends lost 4 bases at V and 12 bases at J; junction bases unmatched: 9. The CDR3 sequence: CASSSGTSGSTGQFF. Here the CDR3 DNA reads TGTGCCAGCAGCTCCGGGACTAGCGGGAGTACTGGGCAGTTCTTC.

This chain links TRBV6-6 with TRBJ1-5; D is uncertain. V lost 10 bases, J lost 3 bases, and 10 bases lay in between. The V gene's germline CDR1 is MNHNY and CDR2 SVGAGI (reference sequence). The CDR3 sequence is 12 residues long. CDR3 amino acids: CATRANNQPQHF. DNA for the CDR3: TGTGCCACCCGGGCCAACAATCAGCCCCAGCATTTT.

The V and J genes are TRBV2 and TRBJ1-5; D unresolved. The CDR3 covers 14 residues. Germline lookup yields CDR1 SNHLY and CDR2 FYNNEI. Deletions cut 1 base from V and 7 bases from J, with 11 bases between. The CDR3 is CASSEETGGQPQHF. For the CDR3, the DNA is TGTGCCAGCAGTGAAGAGACGGGCGGCCAGCCCCAGCATTTT.

This clone was seen only once. The chain joins TRBV5-1 to TRBJ1-4; TRBD1 might be the D (6 bases). Trimming removed 0 bases from V and 8 bases from J, with 14 bases in between. The germline gives CDR1 SGHRS, CDR2 YFSETQ. This CDR3 spans 15 amino acids. The CDR3 region is CASSLEQGGREKLFF. The CDR3 DNA follows: TGCGCCAGCAGCTTGGAACAGGGAGGGCGGGAAAAACTGTTTTTT.

This clone was seen a single time. The genes are TRBV2 and TRBJ2-7; TRBD2 matches at 7 bases. CDR3 length equals 13 residues. Germline V CDR1 and CDR2: SNHLY, FYNNEI. The trim removed 6 bases at V and 3 bases at J, leaving 5 bases unmatched. The CDR3 sequence: CASRRAGLYEQYF. CDR3 nucleotide sequence: TGTGCCAGCAGGCGAGCGGGACTCTACGAGCAGTACTTC.

The rearrangement joins TRBV6-1 to TRBJ1-4, with D unclear. V shed 0 bases and J shed 6 bases, with 11 bases lying between them. Germline-derived CDR1 and CDR2 are MNHNS and SASEGT. The CDR3 consists of 15 residues. The CDR3 loop is CASSEAEQKDEKLFF. DNA for the CDR3: TGTGCCAGCAGTGAAGCAGAGCAAAAAGATGAAAAACTGTTTTTT.

With respect to this clone: Germline and junction disagree at one end, which may indicate a read error. CDR3 sequence (DNA): TGTGCCAGCAGCACGGACCCTTCCGGGACTATCGGGATCTTC. Translated, it gives CASSTDPSGTIGIF. This chain uses TRBV5-6 with TRBJ2-1; 7 nucleotides line up with TRBD2. CDR1 is SGHDT, CDR2 YYEEEE, per germline. CDR3 length: 14 amino acids.

The chain joins TRBV6-5 to TRBJ1-2, with 9 bases lining up with TRBD1. CDR1 and CDR2 from the germline V gene are MNHEY and SVGAGI. The CDR3 length is 15 residues. V shed 7 bases and J 5 bases; nucleotides not matched to a gene: 11. DNA for the CDR3: TGTGCCAGCACCTACCGACAGGGGGTTGGATATGGCTACACCTTC. It codes for CASTYRQGVGYGYTF.

On this clone: Other DNA variants within this sample encode the same CDR3. The V call is TRBV6-5, the J call TRBJ1-2; TRBD1 is a possible D gene (5 bases). V lost 2 bases, J lost 5 bases, and 6 bases lay in between. CDR3 size: 12 residues. Germline-derived CDR1 and CDR2 are MNHEY and SVGAGI. The CDR3 DNA reads TGTGCCAGCAGTTACGACAGTTATGGCTACACCTTC. It codes for CASSYDSYGYTF.

V is TRBV6-5 and J is TRBJ1-5; D remains unclear. The CDR3 length is 14 residues. CDR1 and CDR2 (germline): MNHEY, SVGAGI. V lost 0 bases and J lost 1, with 4 bases in between. Here the CDR3 reads CASSYSASNQPQHF. The CDR3, as DNA: TGTGCCAGCAGTTACTCGGCAAGCAATCAGCCCCAGCATTTT.

The chain couples TRBV4-3 to TRBJ1-2, with D perhaps TRBD1 (6 bases). This CDR3 spans 16 amino acids. The V gene lost 4 bases and the J gene lost 0 bases, with 15 bases spanning the gap. CDR1 is LGHNA, CDR2 YSLEER, per germline. The CDR3 spells CASSRVGTSANYGYTF. The CDR3 DNA follows: TGCGCCAGCAGCCGAGTAGGGACATCCGCTAACTATGGCTACACCTTC.

The V call is TRBV25-1, the J call TRBJ2-7; D ambiguous. Trimming took off 1 base at V and 2 bases at J, with 12 bases between the two ends. CDR1 and CDR2 from the germline V gene are MGHDK and SYGVNS. The CDR3 spans 15 residues. DNA for the CDR3: TGTGCCAGCAGTGAATGGGTAGCAGGACCCTACGAGCAGTACTTC. This sequence encodes CASSEWVAGPYEQYF.

This chain uses TRBV18 with TRBJ2-1; D is uncertain. The V end lost 3 bases, the J end lost 6 bases, and 12 bases lay between the germline ends. The germline CDR1 and CDR2 sequences are KGHSH and LQKENI. The CDR3 consists of 14 residues. CDR3 amino acids: CASSPGLVSNEQFF. The CDR3 DNA reads as TGTGCCAGCTCACCGGGCTTAGTTTCCAATGAGCAGTTCTTC.

The genes are TRBV6-6 and TRBJ2-2; D is undetermined. The V end lost 4 bases, the J end lost 3 bases, and 6 bases lay between the germline ends. This CDR3 region has 13 residues. CDR1 is MNHNY, CDR2 SVGAGI, per germline (reference sequence). The CDR3 nucleotides read TGTGCCAGCAGTTTCATTGACACCGGGGAGCTGTTTTTT. As protein: CASSFIDTGELFF.

V usage is TRBV4-1 and J usage is TRBJ2-1; 12 nucleotides agree with TRBD1. Per germline, CDR1 MGHRA and CDR2 YSYEKL. The V gene end was trimmed by 0 bases and the J gene end by 3 bases; junction bases not matched to a gene: 3. The CDR3 spans 17 residues. CDR3 in amino acids: CASSQEGDRGHYNEQFF. The CDR3 nucleotides read TGCGCCAGCAGCCAAGAGGGGGACAGGGGGCACTACAATGAGCAGTTCTTC.

The CDR3 loop is CASGQGAGNTIYF. The CDR3 DNA is TGTGCCAGTGGACAGGGGGCTGGAAACACCATATATTTT. The chain joins TRBV2 to TRBJ1-3; 10 bases are a match to TRBD1. This CDR3 contains 13 residues. Trimming took 9 bases from V and 2 from J; bases not matched to a gene: 1. Germline loops: CDR1 SNHLY, CDR2 FYNNEI.

The rearrangement joins TRBV2 to TRBJ2-6; D tentatively reads TRBD1 or TRBD2 (6 bases each). The germline V and J ends were trimmed by 6 bases and 1 base, with 13 bases remaining between them. The CDR3 length is 16 residues. Per germline, CDR1 SNHLY and CDR2 FYNNEI. The CDR3 DNA follows: TGTGCCAGCAGCGGGGGCCTTTCTTCTGGGGCCAACGTCCTGACTTTC. It specifies CASSGGLSSGANVLTF.

This rearrangement joins TRBV19 to TRBJ1-5; no clear D gene. The CDR3 has 13 amino acids. Germline V gene lookup returns CDR1 LNHDA and CDR2 SQIVND (reference sequence). V dropped 3 bases and J dropped 4 bases, with 7 bases sitting between them. CDR3 bases: TGTGCCAGTAGTATGCGCGATAATCAGCCCCAGCATTTT. It specifies CASSMRDNQPQHF.

The chain links TRBV5-1 to TRBJ2-1, with TRBD2 matching over 14 bases. This CDR3 spans 17 amino acids. V was clipped by 0 bases and J by 6 bases; unmatched bases: 5. Germline CDR1 reads SGHRS; CDR2 reads YFSETQ. In DNA, the CDR3 is TGCGCCAGCAGCTTGGGGACTAGCGGGAGGATCATCAATGAGCAGTTCTTC. Translated: CASSLGTSGRIINEQFF.

J is TRBJ2-2 and V is TRBV19; D might be TRBD1 (6 bases). The CDR3 totals 14 residues. The V end was cut by 7 bases, the J end by 1 base, with 10 bases between. Per germline, CDR1 LNHDA and CDR2 SQIVND (reference sequence). In DNA, the CDR3 is TGTGCCAGTACAAACAGGGAGAACACCGGGGAGCTGTTTTTT. It translates to CASTNRENTGELFF.